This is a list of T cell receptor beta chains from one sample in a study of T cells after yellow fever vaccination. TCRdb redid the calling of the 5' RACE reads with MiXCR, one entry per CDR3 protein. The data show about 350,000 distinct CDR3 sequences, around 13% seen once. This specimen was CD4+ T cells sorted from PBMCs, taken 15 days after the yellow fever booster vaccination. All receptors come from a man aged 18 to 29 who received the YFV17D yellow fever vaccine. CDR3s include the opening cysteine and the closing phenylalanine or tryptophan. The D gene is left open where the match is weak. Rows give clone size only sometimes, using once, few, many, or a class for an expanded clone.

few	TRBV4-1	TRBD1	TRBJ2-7	CASRVTTGNSYEQYF	TGCGCCAGCAGAGTGACGACAGGGAACTCCTACGAGCAGTACTTC
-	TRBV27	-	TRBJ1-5	CASSLSGGSGQPQHF	TGTGCCAGCAGTTTATCCGGCGGGTCGGGGCAGCCCCAGCATTTT
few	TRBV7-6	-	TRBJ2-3	CASSPSWFGPSTDTQYF	TGTGCCAGCAGCCCCTCTTGGTTCGGGCCTAGCACAGATACGCAGTATTTT
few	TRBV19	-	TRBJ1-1	CASRLRGNTEAFF	TGTGCCAGTAGACTCAGGGGGAACACTGAAGCTTTCTTT
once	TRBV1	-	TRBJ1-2	CTSSQGTVSNYGYTF	TGCACCAGCAGCCAGGGGACAGTTTCTAACTATGGCTACACCTTC
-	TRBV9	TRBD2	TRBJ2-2	CASSANPAGGHTGELFF	TGTGCCAGCAGCGCGAATCCCGCGGGGGGTCACACCGGGGAGCTGTTTTTT
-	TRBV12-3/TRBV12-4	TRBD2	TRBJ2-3	CASRLAGGLTDTQYF	TGTGCCAGCAGGCTAGCGGGGGGGCTGACAGATACGCAGTATTTT
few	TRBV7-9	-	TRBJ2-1	CASSPAGSHNEQFF	TGTGCCAGCAGCCCCGCCGGGTCCCACAATGAGCAGTTCTTC
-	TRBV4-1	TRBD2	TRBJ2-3	CASSSLKASGGGDTQYF	TGCGCCAGCAGCTCACTGAAGGCTAGCGGGGGGGGAGATACGCAGTATTTT
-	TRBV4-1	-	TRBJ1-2	CASSLAGVAERYTF	TGCGCCAGCAGCCTAGCGGGGGTCGCTGAACGCTACACCTTC
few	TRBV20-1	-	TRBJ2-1	CSARTPEGREQFF	TGCAGTGCTAGGACTCCAGAGGGGCGTGAGCAGTTCTTC
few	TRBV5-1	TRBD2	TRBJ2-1	CASIGTSGSYNEQFF	TGCGCCAGCATCGGGACTAGCGGATCCTACAATGAGCAGTTCTTC
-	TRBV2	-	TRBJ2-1	CASSVLDEQFF	TGTGCCAGCAGTGTCTTGGATGAGCAGTTCTTC
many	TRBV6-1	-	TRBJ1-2	CASSDRGNDYGYTF	TGTGCCAGCAGTGACAGGGGAAACGACTATGGCTACACCTTC
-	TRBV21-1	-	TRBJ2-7	CASSTGTGDPYEQYF	TGTGCCAGCAGCACAGGGACAGGGGACCCCTACGAGCAGTACTTC
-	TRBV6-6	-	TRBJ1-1	CASSRTLVTEAFF	TGTGCCAGCAGCCGGACACTGGTCACTGAAGCTTTCTTT
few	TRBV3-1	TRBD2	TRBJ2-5	CASSQGGGTQYF	TGTGCCAGCAGCCAAGGCGGGGGGACCCAGTACTTC
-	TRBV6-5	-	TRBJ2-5	CASSSIRGRETQYF	TGTGCCAGCAGCTCAATCAGGGGTAGGGAGACCCAGTACTTC
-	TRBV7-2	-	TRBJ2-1	CASSAQRNEQFF	TGTGCCAGCAGCGCGCAGCGGAATGAGCAGTTCTTC
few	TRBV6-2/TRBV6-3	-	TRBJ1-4	CASSPPRRAEKLFF	TGTGCCAGCAGCCCACCACGGCGGGCGGAAAAACTGTTTTTT
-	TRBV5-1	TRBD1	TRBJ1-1	CASSPDRVKAFF	TGCGCCAGCAGTCCGGACAGGGTAAAGGCTTTCTTT
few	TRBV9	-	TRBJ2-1	CASTVDGSVHEQFF	TGTGCCAGCACCGTGGACGGGTCCGTCCATGAGCAGTTCTTC
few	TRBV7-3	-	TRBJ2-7	CASSSSGGLSYEQYF	TGTGCCAGCAGCTCTTCGGGGGGCCTCTCCTACGAGCAGTACTTC
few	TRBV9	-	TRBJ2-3	CASSVEHRTDTQYF	TGTGCCAGCAGCGTAGAACACCGCACAGATACGCAGTATTTT
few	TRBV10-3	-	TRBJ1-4	CASLRDLNEKLFF	TGTGCCAGCCTCAGGGATCTTAATGAAAAACTGTTTTTT
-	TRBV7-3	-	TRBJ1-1	CASSATQGEAFF	TGTGCCAGCAGCGCAACACAGGGTGAAGCTTTCTTT
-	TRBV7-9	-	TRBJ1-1	CASSKQENTEAFF	TGTGCCAGCAGTAAACAGGAGAACACTGAAGCTTTCTTT
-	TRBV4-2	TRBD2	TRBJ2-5	CASSQVSGETQYF	TGTGCCAGCAGCCAAGTTAGCGGGGAGACCCAGTACTTC
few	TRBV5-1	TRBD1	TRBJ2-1	CASRIQGLDNEQFF	TGCGCCAGCAGGATACAGGGGCTGGACAATGAGCAGTTCTTC
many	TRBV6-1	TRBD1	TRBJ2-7	CASRGGLSHEQYF	TGTGCCAGCAGAGGGGGCCTCTCCCACGAGCAGTACTTC
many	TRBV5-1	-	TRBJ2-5	CASSLGGSGGETQYF	TGCGCCAGCAGCTTGGGGGGCTCTGGTGGAGAGACCCAGTACTTC
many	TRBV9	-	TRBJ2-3	CASSVEVFPDTQYF	TGTGCCAGCAGCGTAGAGGTTTTCCCAGATACGCAGTATTTT
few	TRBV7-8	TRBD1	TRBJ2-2	CASSLDRTGGRDTGELFF	TGTGCCAGCAGCTTAGACCGGACAGGGGGTCGAGACACCGGGGAGCTGTTTTTT
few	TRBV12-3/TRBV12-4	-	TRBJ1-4	CASSLRQSTNEKLFF	TGTGCCAGCAGTCTCAGACAGTCAACTAATGAAAAACTGTTTTTT
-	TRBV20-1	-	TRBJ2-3	CSARMGGPEDTQYF	TGCAGTGCTAGGATGGGGGGGCCCGAAGATACGCAGTATTTT
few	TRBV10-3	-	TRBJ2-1	CAISDPRDSSYNEQFF	TGTGCCATCAGTGACCCTCGGGATAGCTCCTACAATGAGCAGTTCTTC
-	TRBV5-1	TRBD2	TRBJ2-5	CASSSTSGVGTETQYF	TGCGCCAGCAGCTCGACTAGCGGGGTGGGGACGGAGACCCAGTACTTC
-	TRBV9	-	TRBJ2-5	CASGRRAEGETQYF	TGTGCCAGCGGAAGGCGGGCCGAGGGGGAGACCCAGTACTTC
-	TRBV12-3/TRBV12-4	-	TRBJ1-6	CASSDRYNSPLHF	TGTGCCAGCAGCGACAGATATAATTCACCCCTCCACTTT
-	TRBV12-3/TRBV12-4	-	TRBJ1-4	CASSLGQENEKLFF	TGTGCCAGCAGTTTAGGACAGGAGAATGAAAAACTGTTTTTT
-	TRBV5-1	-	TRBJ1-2	CASSQDTGSGYGYTF	TGCGCCAGCAGCCAGGACACAGGCTCCGGCTATGGCTACACCTTC
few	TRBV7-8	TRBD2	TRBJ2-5	CASAWGGKSETQYF	TGTGCCAGCGCGTGGGGGGGGAAATCAGAGACCCAGTACTTC
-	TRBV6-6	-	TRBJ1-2	CASSYSISGEFGYTF	TGTGCCAGCAGTTACTCGATCTCCGGGGAATTTGGCTACACCTTC
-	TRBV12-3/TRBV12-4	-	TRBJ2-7	CASSSSDSYEQYF	TGTGCCAGCAGCTCGTCGGACAGCTACGAGCAGTACTTC
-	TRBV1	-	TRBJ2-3	CTSSQAGRGTIPSTDTQYF	TGCACCAGCAGCCAAGCTGGACGGGGGACCATACCTAGCACAGATACGCAGTATTTT
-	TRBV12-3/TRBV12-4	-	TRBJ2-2	CASSPPEGSSGELFF	TGTGCCAGCAGCCCCCCGGAAGGAAGCTCCGGGGAGCTGTTTTTT
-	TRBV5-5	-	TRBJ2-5	CASSSVYQETQYF	TGTGCCAGCAGCTCAGTGTACCAAGAGACCCAGTACTTC
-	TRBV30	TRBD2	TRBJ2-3	CAWSVPRTSGGVTDTQYF	TGTGCCTGGAGTGTACCCCGAACTAGCGGGGGAGTCACAGATACGCAGTATTTT
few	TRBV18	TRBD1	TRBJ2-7	CASSPPLGQGAYEQYF	TGTGCCAGCTCACCACCGCTCGGACAGGGTGCCTACGAGCAGTACTTC
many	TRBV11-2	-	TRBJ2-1	CASSLVAVDEQFF	TGTGCCAGCAGCTTAGTAGCGGTGGATGAGCAGTTCTTC
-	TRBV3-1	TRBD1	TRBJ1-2	CASSHSGGAGNGYTF	TGTGCCAGCAGCCACTCAGGGGGCGCGGGAAATGGCTACACCTTC
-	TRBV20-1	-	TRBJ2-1	CSARSAERYNEQFF	TGCAGTGCTAGATCTGCTGAGAGATACAATGAGCAGTTCTTC
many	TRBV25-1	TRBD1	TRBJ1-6	CASSVAGGLSLHF	TGTGCCAGCAGTGTGGCAGGGGGGCTCTCCCTCCACTTT
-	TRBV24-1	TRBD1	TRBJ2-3	CATSDVGQTSTDTQYF	TGTGCCACCAGTGACGTGGGACAGACTAGCACAGATACGCAGTATTTT
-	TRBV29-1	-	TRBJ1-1	CSVSATLTDTEAFF	TGCAGCGTTAGTGCGACCCTTACGGACACTGAAGCTTTCTTT
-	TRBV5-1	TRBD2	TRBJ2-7	CASSPAPGGTGSDEQYF	TGCGCCAGCAGCCCAGCCCCGGGGGGGACGGGATCGGACGAGCAGTACTTC
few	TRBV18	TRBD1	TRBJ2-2	CASSRGTDRVMFF	TGTGCCAGCTCACGTGGAACGGACAGGGTGATGTTTTTT